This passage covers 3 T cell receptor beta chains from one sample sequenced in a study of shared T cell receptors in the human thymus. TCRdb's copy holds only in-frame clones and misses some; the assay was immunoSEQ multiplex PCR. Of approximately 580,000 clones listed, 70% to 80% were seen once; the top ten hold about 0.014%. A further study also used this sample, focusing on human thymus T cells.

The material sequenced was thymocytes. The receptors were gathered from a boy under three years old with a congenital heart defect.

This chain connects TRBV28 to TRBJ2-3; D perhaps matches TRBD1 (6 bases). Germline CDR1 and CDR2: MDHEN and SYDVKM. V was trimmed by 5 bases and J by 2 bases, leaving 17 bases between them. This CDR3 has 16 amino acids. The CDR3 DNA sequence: TGTGCCAGCAGTCCCGGGACACCACCTTTCACAGATACGCAGTATTTT. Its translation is CASSPGTPPFTDTQYF. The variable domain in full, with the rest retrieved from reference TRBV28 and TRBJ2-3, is DVKVTQSSRYLVKRTGEKVFLECVQDMDHENMFWYRQDPGLGLRLIYFSYDVKMKEKGDIPEGYSVSREKKERFSLILESASTNQTSMYLCASSPGTPPFTDTQYFGPGTRLTVL.

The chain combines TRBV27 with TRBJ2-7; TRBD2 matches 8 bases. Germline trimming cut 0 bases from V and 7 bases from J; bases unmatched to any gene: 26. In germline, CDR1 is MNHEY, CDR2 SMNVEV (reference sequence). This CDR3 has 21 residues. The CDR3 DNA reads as TGTGCCAGCAGTTTATCCGCGGGAGGCTTGGGGCACCGGGACTACGCCCTGGAGCAGTACTTC. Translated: CASSLSAGGLGHRDYALEQYF.

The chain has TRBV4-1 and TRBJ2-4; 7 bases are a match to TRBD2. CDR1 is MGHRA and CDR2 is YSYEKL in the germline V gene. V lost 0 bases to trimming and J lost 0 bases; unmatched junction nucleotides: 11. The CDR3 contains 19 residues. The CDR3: CASSQEAGALSLAKNIQYF. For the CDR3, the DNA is TGCGCCAGCAGCCAAGAGGCGGGAGCTCTCTCTCTAGCCAAAAACATTCAGTACTTC.